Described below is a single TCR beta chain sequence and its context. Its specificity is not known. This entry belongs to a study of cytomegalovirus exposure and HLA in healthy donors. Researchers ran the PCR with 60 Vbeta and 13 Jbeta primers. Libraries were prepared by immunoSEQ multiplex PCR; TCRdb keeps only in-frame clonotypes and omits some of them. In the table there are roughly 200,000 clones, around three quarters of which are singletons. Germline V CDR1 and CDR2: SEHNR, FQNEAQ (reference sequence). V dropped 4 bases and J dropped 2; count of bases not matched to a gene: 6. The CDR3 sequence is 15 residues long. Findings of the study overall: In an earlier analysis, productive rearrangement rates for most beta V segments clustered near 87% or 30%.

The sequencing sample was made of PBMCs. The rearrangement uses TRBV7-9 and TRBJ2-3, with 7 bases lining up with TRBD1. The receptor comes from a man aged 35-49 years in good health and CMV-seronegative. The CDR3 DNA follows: TGTGCCAGCAGCTCCGGGACAGACGTCACAGATACGCAGTATTTT. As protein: CASSSGTDVTDTQYF.